This T cell receptor (beta chain) was identified during a study of blood T cell repertoires in COVID-19. Study-wide context: COVID-19 samples, acute and convalescent, were from the United States, Italy and Spain. Sources were T cells, B-cell-depleted T cells, or PBMCs; the material itself was cDNA or gDNA.

Source study methods: The authors estimated nucleated cell counts from reference gene primer amplification. Using immunoSEQ multiplex PCR, the repertoire was profiled, and TCRdb retains in-frame clones only, with some absent. V and J calls and clone size come straight from that table; D and trimming were deduced from the DNA. The sample has about 59,000 clones, less than 80% seen once. From germline, CDR1 is KGHSH and CDR2 LQKENI. The CDR3 extends over 18 amino acids. V dropped 0 bases and J dropped 5; count of bases not matched to a gene: 9. The material sequenced was peripheral blood. This sequence originates from a human donor in a cohort sampled during active COVID-19. This chain joins TRBV18 and TRBJ2-2; 10 bases are a match to TRBD2. The CDR3 protein is CASSPPLAGDRKTGELFF. The DNA for the CDR3 is TGTGCCAGCTCACCACCGCTAGCGGGAGATCGAAAAACCGGGGAGCTGTTTTTT.